Listed below are T cell receptor beta chains from one sample, sequenced in a study of radiation and T cells in renal cell carcinoma. Only in-frame clones appear in the TCRdb table, and some are missing; sequencing was by immunoSEQ multiplex PCR. This sample carries some 150,000 clones, around four fifths of them seen once, and the ten largest clones take around 25%. The sequences come from blood, collected from a patient whose treatment included radiotherapy and nephrectomy. All receptors derive from a woman aged 50 to 65 with renal cell carcinoma. CDR3s include the opening cysteine and the closing phenylalanine or tryptophan. A D gene is named only where the DNA matches it firmly. A row's size may be missing; if present it is once, few, many or a size class.

v_call: TRBV10-3
cdr3_length: 20
j_call: TRBJ2-6
clone_size: NA
d_call: NA
cdr3_nt: TGTGCCATCAGTGGCGGGCGGGCAGGGAGTTTACTCGCTGGGGCCAACGTCCTGACTTTC
cdr3_aa: CAISGGRAGSLLAGANVLTF

v_call: TRBV2
cdr3_length: 14
j_call: TRBJ1-5
clone_size: once
d_call: NA
cdr3_nt: TGTGCCAGCAGGCGGCAGGGCGGCAATCAGCCCCAGCATTTT
cdr3_aa: CASRRQGGNQPQHF

v_call: TRBV30
cdr3_length: 15
j_call: TRBJ2-7
clone_size: NA
d_call: NA
cdr3_nt: TGTGCCTGGAGTGTAATCAGGGTTTCCTCGAGGGAGCAGTACTTC
cdr3_aa: CAWSVIRVSSREQYF

v_call: TRBV7-6
cdr3_length: 17
j_call: TRBJ2-7
clone_size: NA
d_call: TRBD2
cdr3_nt: TGTGCCAGCAGCCCCCGGACTAGCGGGAGTGGGTCCTACGAGCAGTACTTC
cdr3_aa: CASSPRTSGSGSYEQYF

v_call: TRBV5-5
cdr3_length: 15
j_call: TRBJ1-2
clone_size: NA
d_call: NA
cdr3_nt: TGTGCCAGCAGCTTGGTGGTGACAGTCCACTATGGCTACACCTTC
cdr3_aa: CASSLVVTVHYGYTF

v_call: TRBV4-2
cdr3_length: 16
j_call: TRBJ1-5
clone_size: NA
d_call: NA
cdr3_nt: TGTGCCAGCAGCCAAGATCAGCGCCACCCCGTCCAGCCCCAGCATTTT
cdr3_aa: CASSQDQRHPVQPQHF

v_call: TRBV7-2
cdr3_length: 14
j_call: TRBJ1-5
clone_size: NA
d_call: NA
cdr3_nt: TGTGCCAGCAGCCTCCGGGACGGGAATCAGCCCCAGCATTTT
cdr3_aa: CASSLRDGNQPQHF

v_call: TRBV29-1
cdr3_length: 13
j_call: TRBJ2-2
clone_size: NA
d_call: TRBD2
cdr3_nt: TGCAGCGTCGTAGCGGGGGGGACCGGGGAGCTGTTTTTT
cdr3_aa: CSVVAGGTGELFF

v_call: TRBV19
cdr3_length: 15
j_call: TRBJ1-5
clone_size: NA
d_call: NA
cdr3_nt: TGTGCCAGTACCTCTCGGTTGGAAGAAAATCAGCCCCAGCATTTT
cdr3_aa: CASTSRLEENQPQHF

v_call: TRBV2
cdr3_length: 16
j_call: TRBJ2-5
clone_size: few
d_call: NA
cdr3_nt: TGTGCCAGCAGTGATGACCCCAACAGGGTTGGCGAGACCCAGTACTTC
cdr3_aa: CASSDDPNRVGETQYF

v_call: TRBV11-2
cdr3_length: 13
j_call: TRBJ2-7
clone_size: NA
d_call: TRBD1
cdr3_nt: TGTGCCAGCAGCTGGGGGACAGTTCCTGAGCAGTACTTC
cdr3_aa: CASSWGTVPEQYF

v_call: TRBV6-1
cdr3_length: 15
j_call: TRBJ1-5
clone_size: NA
d_call: NA
cdr3_nt: TGTGCCAGCAGTGAATATCTACCGGGCAATCAGCCCCAGCATTTT
cdr3_aa: CASSEYLPGNQPQHF

v_call: TRBV11-2
cdr3_length: 14
j_call: TRBJ2-3
clone_size: NA
d_call: TRBD1
cdr3_nt: TGTGCCAGCAGCTTAAGGACAGGAAAAGATACGCAGTATTTT
cdr3_aa: CASSLRTGKDTQYF

v_call: TRBV7-2
cdr3_length: 14
j_call: TRBJ1-6
clone_size: NA
d_call: TRBD1
cdr3_nt: TGTGCCAGCAGCTGGGGACAGGGCAATTCACCCCTCCACTTT
cdr3_aa: CASSWGQGNSPLHF

v_call: TRBV7-3
cdr3_length: 13
j_call: TRBJ2-5
clone_size: NA
d_call: TRBD2
cdr3_nt: TGTGCCAGCAGCCGGACTAGCGGAGAGACCCAGTACTTC
cdr3_aa: CASSRTSGETQYF